This is a list of T cell receptor beta chains from one sample in a study of Ad26.COV2.S vaccination and SARS-CoV-2 variants. This table comes from immunoSEQ multiplex PCR, and its TCRdb copy is limited to in-frame clones, with some not included. The sample records around 450,000 clones, about 90% being singletons. Sequencing was performed on peripheral blood, taken in a trial of Ad26.COV2.S vaccine versus placebo. The receptors derive from a person between 18 and 59 years old who received the Ad26.COV2.S COVID-19 vaccine or a placebo. CDR3s include the opening cysteine and the closing phenylalanine or tryptophan. The D gene is left open where the match is weak. Clone sizes are given selectively: once, few, many, or a class where the clone is expanded.

D gene: TRBD1
V gene: TRBV19
J gene: TRBJ1-5
clone size: few
CDR3 DNA: TGTGCCAGTGGAAACAGGGACAGTCAGCCCCAGCATTTT
CDR3 protein: CASGNRDSQPQHF

D gene: TRBD2
V gene: TRBV7-3
J gene: TRBJ2-1
clone size: .
CDR3 DNA: TGTGCCAGCAGCTTATCCGGGAGGGCCAATGAGCAGTTCTTC
CDR3 protein: CASSLSGRANEQFF

D gene: .
V gene: TRBV7-8
J gene: TRBJ2-7
clone size: .
CDR3 DNA: TGTGCCAGCAGCTTAAACCCGACTTCCTACGAGCAGTACTTC
CDR3 protein: CASSLNPTSYEQYF

D gene: .
V gene: TRBV5-4
J gene: TRBJ2-5
clone size: once
CDR3 DNA: TGTGCCAGCAGCTTGGACACCCAGCCCCAAGAGACCCAGTACTTC
CDR3 protein: CASSLDTQPQETQYF

D gene: .
V gene: TRBV15
J gene: TRBJ2-2
clone size: few
CDR3 DNA: TGTGCCACCAGCAGAGAAGCTCTCCGGGACAAGGAGCTGTTTTTT
CDR3 protein: CATSREALRDKELFF

D gene: TRBD1
V gene: TRBV6-2/TRBV6-3
J gene: TRBJ2-2
clone size: .
CDR3 DNA: TGTGCCAGCAGCCGCCATACAGGGGACACCGGGGAGCTGTTTTTT
CDR3 protein: CASSRHTGDTGELFF

D gene: .
V gene: TRBV30
J gene: TRBJ2-5
clone size: .
CDR3 DNA: TGTGCCTGGACAGGGAAAGAGACCCAGTACTTC
CDR3 protein: CAWTGKETQYF

D gene: TRBD1
V gene: TRBV9
J gene: TRBJ2-5
clone size: .
CDR3 DNA: TGTGCCAGCAGCGTAGGGACAGGGGTTTATGAGACCCAGTACTTC
CDR3 protein: CASSVGTGVYETQYF

D gene: .
V gene: TRBV28
J gene: TRBJ1-6
clone size: .
CDR3 DNA: TGTGCCAGCAGTTTAGGGGCAGGGAGAACCTATAATTCACCCCTCCACTTT
CDR3 protein: CASSLGAGRTYNSPLHF

D gene: .
V gene: TRBV9
J gene: TRBJ2-2
clone size: .
CDR3 DNA: TGTGCCAGCAGCGGACGACTAAGGGCCGACGGGGTTTTGCGCACCGGGGAGCTGTTTTTT
CDR3 protein: CASSGRLRADGVLRTGELFF

D gene: .
V gene: TRBV6-5
J gene: TRBJ2-2
clone size: .
CDR3 DNA: TGTGCCAGCAGTTACCCAGACGGGAACACCGGGGAGCTGTTTTTT
CDR3 protein: CASSYPDGNTGELFF

D gene: .
V gene: TRBV3-1/TRBV3-2
J gene: TRBJ1-2
clone size: .
CDR3 DNA: TGTGCCAGCAGCCAAGTTAACTATGGCTACACCTTC
CDR3 protein: CASSQVNYGYTF

D gene: .
V gene: TRBV7-9
J gene: TRBJ2-5
clone size: .
CDR3 DNA: TGTGCCAGCAGGGGAACGAGCGACAGTACGAGAGAGACCCAGTACTTC
CDR3 protein: CASRGTSDSTRETQYF

D gene: TRBD2
V gene: TRBV9
J gene: TRBJ2-7
clone size: .
CDR3 DNA: TGTGCCAGCAGCGGGACTAGCGGGGACTACGAGCAGTACTTC
CDR3 protein: CASSGTSGDYEQYF

D gene: .
V gene: TRBV19
J gene: TRBJ1-5
clone size: once
CDR3 DNA: TGTGCCAGTAGTATTCAGGGGAGAGGGAGCAATCAGCCCCAGCATTTT
CDR3 protein: CASSIQGRGSNQPQHF